This T cell receptor beta chain emerged from a study of blood T cells in healthy people across ages. Peripheral blood was drawn, ten milliliters per donor. The use of a sample-barcoded 5' primer and a J-beta primer mix characterized a second PCR of roughly 7 to 11 cycles. A template-switch adaptor with 12 random nucleotides tagged each cDNA molecule. TCRdb analysed the 5' RACE reads with MiXCR anew, one entry per CDR3 protein. Of 550,000 to 700,000 distinct CDR3 sequences listed, roughly a quarter are singletons. Germline values: CDR1 MNHEY, CDR2 SVGAGI. V lost 2 bases and J 1 base, leaving 11 bases between the germline ends. The CDR3 extends over 15 amino acids.

The material sequenced was blood. The sequence derives from a woman in her 70s in good health. This sequence joins TRBV6-5 and TRBJ2-5; D is possibly TRBD1 (6 bases). DNA of the CDR3: TGTGCCAGCAGTTACGGGGGCTTCTCCCAAGAGACCCAGTACTTC. Amino acids: CASSYGGFSQETQYF.